This T cell receptor (beta chain) comes out of a study of shared clonotypes between healthy human individuals. The study, taken as a whole, reports: Relative to their counterparts shared across all four donors, non-shared clonotypes exhibited diminished generation probabilities.

The ends lost 6 bases at V and 3 bases at J; junction bases unmatched: 4. From germline, CDR1 is SQVTM and CDR2 ANQGSEA. This CDR3 is built from 14 residues. With regard to this clone: Its specificity is unknown.

Some clones are missing from TCRdb's copy, which holds only in-frame ones; the method was immunoSEQ multiplex PCR. The sample holds about 360,000 clones, over 70% seen once. Sequenced material: memory CD4+ T cells sorted from blood. Stated subset: CD45RA-negative fraction. This TCR was recovered from a man aged 25-40 years in good health. V gene TRBV29-1 combines with J gene TRBJ2-1; 11 bases are a match to TRBD2. DNA for the CDR3: TGCAGCGTAGAGGGACTAGCGGACTACAATGAGCAGTTCTTC. Protein sequence: CSVEGLADYNEQFF.